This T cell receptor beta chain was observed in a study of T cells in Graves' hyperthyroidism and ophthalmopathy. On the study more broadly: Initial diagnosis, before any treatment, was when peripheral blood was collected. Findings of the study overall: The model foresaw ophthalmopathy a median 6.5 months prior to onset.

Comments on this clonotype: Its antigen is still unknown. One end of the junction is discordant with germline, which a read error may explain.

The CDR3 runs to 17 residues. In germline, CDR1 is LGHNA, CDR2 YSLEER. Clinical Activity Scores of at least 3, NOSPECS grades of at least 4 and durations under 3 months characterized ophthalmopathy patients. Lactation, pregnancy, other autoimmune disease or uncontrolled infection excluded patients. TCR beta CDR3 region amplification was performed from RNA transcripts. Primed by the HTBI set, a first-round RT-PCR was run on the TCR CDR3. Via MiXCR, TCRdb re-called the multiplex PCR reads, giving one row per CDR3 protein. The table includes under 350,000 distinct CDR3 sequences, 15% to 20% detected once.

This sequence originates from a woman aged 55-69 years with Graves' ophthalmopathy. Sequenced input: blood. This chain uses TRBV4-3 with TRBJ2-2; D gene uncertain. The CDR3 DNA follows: TGCCCCAGCAGCCAAGACGGTAGCCCCTCGAACACCGGGGAGCTGTTTTTT. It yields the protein CPSSQDGSPSNTGELFF.